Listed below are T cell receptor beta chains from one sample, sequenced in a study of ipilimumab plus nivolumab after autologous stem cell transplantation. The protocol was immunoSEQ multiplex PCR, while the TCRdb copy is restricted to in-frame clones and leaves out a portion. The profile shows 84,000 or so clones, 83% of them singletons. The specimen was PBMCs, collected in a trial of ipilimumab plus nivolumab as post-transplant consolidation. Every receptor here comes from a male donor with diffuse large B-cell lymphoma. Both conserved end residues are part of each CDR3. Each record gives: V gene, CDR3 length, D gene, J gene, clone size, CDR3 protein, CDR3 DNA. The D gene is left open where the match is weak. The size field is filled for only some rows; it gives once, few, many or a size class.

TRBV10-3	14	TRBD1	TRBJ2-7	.	CAISYQGGVYEQYF	TGTGCCATCAGTTATCAAGGGGGCGTCTACGAGCAGTACTTC
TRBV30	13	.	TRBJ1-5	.	CAWSSGASQPQHF	TGTGCCTGGAGTTCGGGGGCCAGTCAGCCCCAGCATTTT
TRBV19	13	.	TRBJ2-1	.	CASSKGAADEQFF	TGTGCCAGTAGTAAAGGAGCCGCTGATGAGCAGTTCTTC
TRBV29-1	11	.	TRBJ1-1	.	CSVAGEGEAFF	TGCAGCGTTGCAGGGGAAGGCGAAGCTTTCTTT
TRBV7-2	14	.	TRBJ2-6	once	CASSDGSGANVLTF	TGTGCCAGCAGTGATGGGTCTGGGGCCAACGTCCTGACTTTC
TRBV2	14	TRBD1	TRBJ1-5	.	CASQGEVRIQPQHF	TGTGCCAGCCAGGGGGAGGTAAGGATTCAGCCCCAGCATTTT
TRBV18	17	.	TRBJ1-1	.	CASSPLSRAGMNTEAFF	TGTGCCAGCTCACCACTTTCACGGGCAGGGATGAACACTGAAGCTTTCTTT
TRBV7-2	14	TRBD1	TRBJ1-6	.	CASSPGGYNSPLHF	TGTGCCAGCAGCCCAGGGGGCTATAATTCACCCCTCCACTTT
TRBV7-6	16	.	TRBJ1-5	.	CASSLGEGTSNQPQHF	TGTGCCAGCAGCTTAGGTGAAGGGACCTCCAATCAGCCCCAGCATTTT
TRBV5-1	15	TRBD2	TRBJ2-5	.	CASSLALAGQETQYF	TGCGCCAGCAGCTTGGCCCTAGCGGGTCAAGAGACCCAGTACTTC
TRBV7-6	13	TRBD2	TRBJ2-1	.	CASSGRTRNEQFF	TGTGCCAGCAGCGGTAGGACTAGGAATGAGCAGTTCTTC
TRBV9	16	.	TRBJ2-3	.	CASSVGGVPNTDTQYF	TGTGCCAGCAGCGTAGGCGGGGTACCCAACACAGATACGCAGTATTTT